This T cell receptor (beta chain) is drawn from a study of T cells in Graves' hyperthyroidism and ophthalmopathy. RNA transcripts provided the source from which TCR beta CDR3 regions were amplified. An initial round of RT-PCR targeting the TCR CDR3 relied on the HTBI primer set. TCRdb ran MiXCR on the multiplex PCR reads and lists one entry per CDR3 protein. The sample holds nearly 750,000 distinct CDR3 sequences, about a third seen once. This clonotype was detected many times. The TCR comes from a woman aged 40 to 50 with Graves' hyperthyroidism. The material sequenced was blood.

The DNA of the CDR3 is TGTGCCAGCATGTTTCTCCGACAGGGACTTAACGACGAGCAGTACTTC. As protein: CASMFLRQGLNDEQYF. This chain connects TRBV2 to TRBJ2-7; a possible D gene is TRBD1 (7 bases). Germline CDR1 reads SNHLY; CDR2 reads FYNNEI. V lost 7 bases and J 5 bases, leaving 24 bases between the germline ends. CDR3 size: 16 residues.